This T cell receptor (beta chain) was obtained from a study of identical twins. The CDR3 contains 13 residues. Germline CDR1 is MRHNA and CDR2 is SNTAGT. V was trimmed by 2 bases and J by 1 base, leaving 2 bases between them. TCRdb independently ran MiXCR on the 5' RACE reads; one entry per CDR3 protein. Found here are some 570,000 distinct CDR3 sequences, approximately 20% of them singletons; the top ten hold more than 0.4%. These data were also reused for a study on yellow fever vaccine responses in identical twins.

The J gene is TRBJ2-2, the V gene TRBV6-4, with D uncertain. This receptor was taken from a woman younger than 35 in good health. The source material was CD4+ T cells sorted from blood. The CDR3 loop is CASSDGNTGELFF. The CDR3 nucleotides read TGTGCCAGCAGTGACGGGAACACCGGGGAGCTGTTTTTT.